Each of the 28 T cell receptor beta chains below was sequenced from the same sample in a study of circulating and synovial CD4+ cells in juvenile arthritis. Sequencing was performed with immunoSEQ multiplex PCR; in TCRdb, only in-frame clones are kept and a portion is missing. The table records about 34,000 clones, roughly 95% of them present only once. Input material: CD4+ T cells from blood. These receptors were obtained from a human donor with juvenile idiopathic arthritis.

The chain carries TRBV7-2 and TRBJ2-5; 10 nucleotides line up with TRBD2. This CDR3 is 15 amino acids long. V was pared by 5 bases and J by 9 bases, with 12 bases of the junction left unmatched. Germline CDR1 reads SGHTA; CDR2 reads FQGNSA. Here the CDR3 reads CASSLALAGAESQYF. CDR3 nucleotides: TGTGCCAGCAGCCTGGCGCTAGCGGGGGCCGAGTCCCAGTACTTC.

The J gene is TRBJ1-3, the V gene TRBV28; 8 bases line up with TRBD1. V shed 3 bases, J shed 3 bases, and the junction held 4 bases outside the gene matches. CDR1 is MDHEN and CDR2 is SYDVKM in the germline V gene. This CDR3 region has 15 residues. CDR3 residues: CASSFTGGNGNTIYF. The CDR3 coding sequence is TGTGCCAGCAGTTTCACAGGGGGGAATGGAAACACCATATATTTT.

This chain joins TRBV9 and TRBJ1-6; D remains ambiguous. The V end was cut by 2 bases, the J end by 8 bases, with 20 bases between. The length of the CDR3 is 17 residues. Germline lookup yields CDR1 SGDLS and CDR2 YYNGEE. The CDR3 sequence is CASSVPTSQWAYSPLHF. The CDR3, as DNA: TGTGCCAGCAGCGTCCCCACTTCTCAGTGGGCTTATTCACCCCTCCACTTT.

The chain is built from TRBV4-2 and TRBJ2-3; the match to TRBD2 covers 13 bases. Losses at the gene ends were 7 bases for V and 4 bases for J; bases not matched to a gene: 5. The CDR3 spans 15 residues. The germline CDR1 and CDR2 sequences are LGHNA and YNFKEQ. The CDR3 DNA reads TGTGCCAGCATTCGGACTAGCGGGAGCGCAGATACGCAGTATTTT. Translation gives CASIRTSGSADTQYF.

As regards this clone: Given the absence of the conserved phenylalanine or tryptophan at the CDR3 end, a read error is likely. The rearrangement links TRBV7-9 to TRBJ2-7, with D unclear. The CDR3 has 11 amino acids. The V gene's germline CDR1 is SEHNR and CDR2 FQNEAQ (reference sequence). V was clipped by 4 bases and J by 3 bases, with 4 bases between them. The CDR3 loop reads CASSSDYEQYL. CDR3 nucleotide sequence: TGTGCCAGCAGCTCGGACTACGAGCAGTACCTC.

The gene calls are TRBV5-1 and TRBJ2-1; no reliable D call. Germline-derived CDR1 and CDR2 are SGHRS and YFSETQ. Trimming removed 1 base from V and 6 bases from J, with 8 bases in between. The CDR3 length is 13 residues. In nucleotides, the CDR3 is TGCGCCAGCAGCTTGACGTCGAGCAATGAGCAGTTCTTC. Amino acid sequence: CASSLTSSNEQFF.

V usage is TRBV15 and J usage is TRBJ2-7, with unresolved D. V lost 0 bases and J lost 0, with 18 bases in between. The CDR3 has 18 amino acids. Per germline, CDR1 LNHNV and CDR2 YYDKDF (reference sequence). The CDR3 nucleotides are TGTGCCACCAGCAGAGATACGGTTCTAGTCTGGAGCTCCTACGAGCAGTACTTC. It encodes CATSRDTVLVWSSYEQYF.

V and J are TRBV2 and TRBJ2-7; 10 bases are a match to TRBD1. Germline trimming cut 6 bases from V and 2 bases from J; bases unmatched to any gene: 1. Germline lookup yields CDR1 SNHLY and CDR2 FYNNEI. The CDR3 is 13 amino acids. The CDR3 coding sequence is TGTGCCAGCAGAGGGACAGGGGCCTACGAGCAGTACTTC. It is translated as CASRGTGAYEQYF.

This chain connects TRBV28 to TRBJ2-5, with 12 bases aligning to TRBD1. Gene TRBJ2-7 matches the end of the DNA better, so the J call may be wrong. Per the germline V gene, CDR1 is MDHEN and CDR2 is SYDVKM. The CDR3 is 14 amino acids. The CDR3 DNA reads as TGTGCCAGCAGGTACCGGGACAGGGGGCTCGAGCAGTACTTC. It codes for CASRYRDRGLEQYF.

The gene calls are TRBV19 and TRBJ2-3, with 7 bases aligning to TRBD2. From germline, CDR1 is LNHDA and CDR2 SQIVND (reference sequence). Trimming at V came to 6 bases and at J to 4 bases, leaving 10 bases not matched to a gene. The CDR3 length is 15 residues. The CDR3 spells CASRPRPGGADTQYF. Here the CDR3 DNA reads TGTGCCAGTAGGCCCCGCCCGGGAGGCGCAGATACGCAGTATTTT. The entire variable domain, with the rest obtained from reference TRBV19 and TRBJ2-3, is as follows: DGGITQSPKYLFRKEGQNVTLSCEQNLNHDAMYWYRQDPGQGLRLIYYSQIVNDFQKGDIAEGYSVSREKKESFPLTVTSAQKNPTAFYLCASRPRPGGADTQYFGPGTRLTVL.

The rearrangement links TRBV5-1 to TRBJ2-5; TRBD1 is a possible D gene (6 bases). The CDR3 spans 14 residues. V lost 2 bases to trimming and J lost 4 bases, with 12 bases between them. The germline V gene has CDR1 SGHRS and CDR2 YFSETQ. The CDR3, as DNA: TGCGCCAGCAGCTTCCGGGACAACCGAGAGACCCAGTACTTC. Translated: CASSFRDNRETQYF.

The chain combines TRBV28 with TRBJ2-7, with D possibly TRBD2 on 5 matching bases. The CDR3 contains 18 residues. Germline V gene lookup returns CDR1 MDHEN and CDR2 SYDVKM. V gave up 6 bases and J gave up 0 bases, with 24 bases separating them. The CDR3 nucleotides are TGTGCCAGCAGAGCGATCACGGGAAACCCACTAAGCTCCTACGAGCAGTACTTC. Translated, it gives CASRAITGNPLSSYEQYF.

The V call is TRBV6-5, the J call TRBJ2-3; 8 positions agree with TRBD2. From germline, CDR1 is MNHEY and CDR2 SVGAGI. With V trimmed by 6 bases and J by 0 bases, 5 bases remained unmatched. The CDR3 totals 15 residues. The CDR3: CASSRSGSSTDTQYF. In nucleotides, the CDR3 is TGTGCCAGCAGCCGGAGCGGGAGCAGCACAGATACGCAGTATTTT.

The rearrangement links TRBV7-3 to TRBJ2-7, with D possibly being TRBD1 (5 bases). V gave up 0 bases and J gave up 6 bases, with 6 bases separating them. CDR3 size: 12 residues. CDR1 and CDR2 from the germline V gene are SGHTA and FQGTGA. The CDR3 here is CASSLTRGEQYF. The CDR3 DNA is TGTGCCAGCAGCTTAACTAGGGGCGAGCAGTACTTC.

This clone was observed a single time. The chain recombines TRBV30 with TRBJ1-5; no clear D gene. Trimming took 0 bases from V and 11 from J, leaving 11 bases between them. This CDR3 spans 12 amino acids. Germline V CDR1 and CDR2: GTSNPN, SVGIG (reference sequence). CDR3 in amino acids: CAWSVRRESQHF. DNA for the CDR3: TGTGCCTGGAGTGTACGACGGGAGTCCCAGCATTTT.

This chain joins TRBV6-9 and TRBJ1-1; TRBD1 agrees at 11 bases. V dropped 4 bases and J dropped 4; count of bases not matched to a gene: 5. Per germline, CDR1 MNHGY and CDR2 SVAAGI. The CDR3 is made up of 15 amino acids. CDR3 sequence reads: CASSSGDRGCTEAFF. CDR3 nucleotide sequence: TGTGCCAGCAGTTCTGGGGACAGGGGGTGCACTGAAGCTTTCTTT.

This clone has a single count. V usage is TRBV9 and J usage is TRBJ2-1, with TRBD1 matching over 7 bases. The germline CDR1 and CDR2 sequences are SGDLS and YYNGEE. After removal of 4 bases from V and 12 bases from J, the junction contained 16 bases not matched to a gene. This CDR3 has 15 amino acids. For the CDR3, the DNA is TGTGCCAGCAGCCCCCCCGGGACAGCTACCCCGGGGCAGTTCTTC. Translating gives CASSPPGTATPGQFF. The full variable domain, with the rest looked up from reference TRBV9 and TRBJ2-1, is DSGVTQTPKHLITATGQRVTLRCSPRSGDLSVYWYQQSLDQGLQFLIQYYNGEERAKGNILERFSAQQFPDLHSELNLSSLELGDSALYFCASSPPGTATPGQFFGPGTRLTVL.

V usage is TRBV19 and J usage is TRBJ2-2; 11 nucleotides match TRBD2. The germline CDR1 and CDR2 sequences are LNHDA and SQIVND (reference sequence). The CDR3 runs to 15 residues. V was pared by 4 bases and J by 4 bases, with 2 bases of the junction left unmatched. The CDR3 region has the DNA TGTGCCAGTAGTACCGGGACTAGCGGCACCGGGGAGCTGTTTTTT. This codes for CASSTGTSGTGELFF.

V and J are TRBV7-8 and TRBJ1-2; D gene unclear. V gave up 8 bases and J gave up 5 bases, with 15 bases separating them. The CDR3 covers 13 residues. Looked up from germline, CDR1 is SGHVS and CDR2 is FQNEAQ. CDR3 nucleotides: TGTGCCAGCTCCCCCGGGGTCGAGTATGGCTACACCTTC. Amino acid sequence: CASSPGVEYGYTF.

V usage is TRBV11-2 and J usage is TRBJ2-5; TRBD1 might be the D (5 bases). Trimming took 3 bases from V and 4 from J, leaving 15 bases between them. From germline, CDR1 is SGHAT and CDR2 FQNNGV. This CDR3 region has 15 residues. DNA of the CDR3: TGTGCCAGCAGCTTCTTCAGGGATCAACCAGAGACCCAGTACTTC. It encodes CASSFFRDQPETQYF.

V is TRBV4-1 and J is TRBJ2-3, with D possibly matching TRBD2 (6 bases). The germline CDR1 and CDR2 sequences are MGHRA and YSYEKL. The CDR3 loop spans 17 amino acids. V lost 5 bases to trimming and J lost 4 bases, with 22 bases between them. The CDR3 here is CASSSADYLHRADTQYF. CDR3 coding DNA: TGCGCCAGCAGCTCCGCGGACTATCTCCATCGGGCAGATACGCAGTATTTT.

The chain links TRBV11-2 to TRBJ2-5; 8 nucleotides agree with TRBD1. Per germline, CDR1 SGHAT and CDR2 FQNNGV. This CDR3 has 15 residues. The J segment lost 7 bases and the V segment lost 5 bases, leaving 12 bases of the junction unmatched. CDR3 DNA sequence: TGTGCCAGCAGCGGGACAGGTGGTAAATACGGGACCCAGTACTTC. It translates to CASSGTGGKYGTQYF. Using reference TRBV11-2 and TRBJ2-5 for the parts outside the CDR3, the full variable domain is EAGVAQSPRYKIIEKRQSVAFWCNPISGHATLYWYQQILGQGPKLLIQFQNNGVVDDSQLPKDRFSAERLKGVDSTLKIQPAKLEDSAVYLCASSGTGGKYGTQYFGPGTRLLVL.

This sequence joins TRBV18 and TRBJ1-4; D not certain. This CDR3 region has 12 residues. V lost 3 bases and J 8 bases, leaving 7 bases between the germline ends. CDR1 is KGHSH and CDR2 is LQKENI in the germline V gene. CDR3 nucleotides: TGTGCCAGCTCACCCTCTCGGGAAAAACTGTTTTTT. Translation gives CASSPSREKLFF.

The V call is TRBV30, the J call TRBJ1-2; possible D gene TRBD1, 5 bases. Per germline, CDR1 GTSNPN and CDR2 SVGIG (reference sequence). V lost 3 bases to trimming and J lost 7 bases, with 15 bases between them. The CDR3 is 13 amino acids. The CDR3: CAWSGRAQGGYTF. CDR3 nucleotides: TGTGCCTGGAGCGGACGCGCGCAGGGTGGCTACACCTTC.

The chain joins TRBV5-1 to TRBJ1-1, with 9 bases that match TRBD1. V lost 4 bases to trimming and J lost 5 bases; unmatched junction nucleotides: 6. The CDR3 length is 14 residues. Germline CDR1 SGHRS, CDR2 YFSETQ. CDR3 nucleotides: TGCGCCAGCAGCGAGACAGGGGGGAGAACTGAAGCTTTCTTT. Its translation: CASSETGGRTEAFF.

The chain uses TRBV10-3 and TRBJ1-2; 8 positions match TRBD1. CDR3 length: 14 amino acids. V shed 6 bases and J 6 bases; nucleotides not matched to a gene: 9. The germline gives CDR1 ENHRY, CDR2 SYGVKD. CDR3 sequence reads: CAIRIQGATDGYTF. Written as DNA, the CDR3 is TGTGCCATCAGGATTCAGGGGGCGACGGATGGCTACACCTTC.

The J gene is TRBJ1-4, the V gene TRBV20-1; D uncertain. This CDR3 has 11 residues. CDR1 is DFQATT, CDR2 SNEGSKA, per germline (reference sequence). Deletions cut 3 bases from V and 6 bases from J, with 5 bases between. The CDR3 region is CSASLYEKLFF. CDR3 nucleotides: TGCAGTGCTAGCCTTTATGAAAAACTGTTTTTT.

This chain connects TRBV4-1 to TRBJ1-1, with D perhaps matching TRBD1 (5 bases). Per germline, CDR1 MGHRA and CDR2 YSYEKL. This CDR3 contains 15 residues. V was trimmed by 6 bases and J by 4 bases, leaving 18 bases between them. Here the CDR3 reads CASRRTQSIGTEAFF. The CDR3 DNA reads TGCGCCAGCAGGAGGACACAGAGCATTGGCACTGAAGCTTTCTTT.